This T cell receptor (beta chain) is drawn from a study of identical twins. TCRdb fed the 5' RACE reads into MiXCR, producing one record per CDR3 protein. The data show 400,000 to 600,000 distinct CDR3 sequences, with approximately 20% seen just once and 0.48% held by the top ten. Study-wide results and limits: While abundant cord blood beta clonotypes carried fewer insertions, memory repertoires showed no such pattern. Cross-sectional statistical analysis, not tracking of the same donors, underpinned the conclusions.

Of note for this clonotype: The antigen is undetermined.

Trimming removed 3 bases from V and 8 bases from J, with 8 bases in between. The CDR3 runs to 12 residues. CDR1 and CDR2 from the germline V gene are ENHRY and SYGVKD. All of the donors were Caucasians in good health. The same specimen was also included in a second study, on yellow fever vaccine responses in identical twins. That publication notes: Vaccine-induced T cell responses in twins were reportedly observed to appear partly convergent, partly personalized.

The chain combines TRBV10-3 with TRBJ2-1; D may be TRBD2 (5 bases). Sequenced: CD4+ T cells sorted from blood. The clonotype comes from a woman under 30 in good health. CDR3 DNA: TGTGCCATCAGTGAAGGGAGATATGAGCAGTTCTTC. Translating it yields CAISEGRYEQFF.